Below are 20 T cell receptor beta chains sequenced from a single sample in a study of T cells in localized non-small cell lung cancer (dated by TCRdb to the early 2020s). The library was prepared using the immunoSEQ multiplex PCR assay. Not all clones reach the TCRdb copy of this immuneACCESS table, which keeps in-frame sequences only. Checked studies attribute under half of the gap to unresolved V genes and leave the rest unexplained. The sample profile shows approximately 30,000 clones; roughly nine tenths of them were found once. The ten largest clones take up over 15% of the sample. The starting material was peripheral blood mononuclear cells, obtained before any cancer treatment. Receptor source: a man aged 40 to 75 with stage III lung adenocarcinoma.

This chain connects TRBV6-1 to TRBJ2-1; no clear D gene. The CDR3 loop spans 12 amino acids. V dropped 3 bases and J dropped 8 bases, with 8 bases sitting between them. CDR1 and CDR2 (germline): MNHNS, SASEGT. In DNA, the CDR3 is TGTGCCAGCAGTGATTTCCCTCATGAGCAGTTCTTC. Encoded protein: CASSDFPHEQFF.

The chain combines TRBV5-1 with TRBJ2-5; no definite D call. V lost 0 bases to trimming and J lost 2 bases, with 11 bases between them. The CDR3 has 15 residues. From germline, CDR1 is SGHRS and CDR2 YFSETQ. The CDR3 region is CASSLGGPGQETQYF. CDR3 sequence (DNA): TGCGCCAGCAGCTTGGGAGGTCCAGGTCAAGAGACCCAGTACTTC.

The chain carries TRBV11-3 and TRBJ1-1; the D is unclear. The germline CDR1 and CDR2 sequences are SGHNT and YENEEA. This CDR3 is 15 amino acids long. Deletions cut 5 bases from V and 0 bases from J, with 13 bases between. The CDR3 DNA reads TGTGCCAGCAGCCCCGGGAATATTATGAACACTGAAGCTTTCTTT. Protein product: CASSPGNIMNTEAFF. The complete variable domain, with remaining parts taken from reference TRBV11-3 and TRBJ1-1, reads EAGVVQSPRYKIIEKKQPVAFWCNPISGHNTLYWYLQNLGQGPELLIRYENEEAVDDSQLPKDRFSAERLKGVDSTLKIQPAELGDSAVYLCASSPGNIMNTEAFFGQGTRLTVV.

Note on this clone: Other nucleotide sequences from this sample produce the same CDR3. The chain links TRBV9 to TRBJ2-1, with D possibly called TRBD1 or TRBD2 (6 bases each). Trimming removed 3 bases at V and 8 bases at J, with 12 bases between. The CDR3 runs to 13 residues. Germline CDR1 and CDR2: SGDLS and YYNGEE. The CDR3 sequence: CASSGGGSDEQFF. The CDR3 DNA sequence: TGTGCCAGCAGCGGAGGGGGGAGCGATGAGCAGTTCTTC.

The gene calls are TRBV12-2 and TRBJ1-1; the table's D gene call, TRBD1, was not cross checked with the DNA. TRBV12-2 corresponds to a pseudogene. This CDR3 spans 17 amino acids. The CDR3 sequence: CASSLGPNKQGNTEAFF. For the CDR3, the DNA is TGTGCAAGTAGCTTAGGACCAAATAAACAGGGAAACACTGAAGCTTTCTTT.

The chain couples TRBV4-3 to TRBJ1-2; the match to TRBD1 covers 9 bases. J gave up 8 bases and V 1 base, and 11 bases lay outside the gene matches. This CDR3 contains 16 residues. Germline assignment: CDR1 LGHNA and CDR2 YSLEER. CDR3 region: CASSQATGTGTYGYTF. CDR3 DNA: TGCGCCAGCAGCCAAGCTACCGGGACAGGGACTTACGGCTACACCTTC.

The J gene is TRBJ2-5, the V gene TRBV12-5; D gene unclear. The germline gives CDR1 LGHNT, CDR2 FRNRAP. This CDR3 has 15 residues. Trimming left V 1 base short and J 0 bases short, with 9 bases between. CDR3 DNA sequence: TGTGCTAGTGGTTTGGACCCGGAGTACCAAGAGACCCAGTACTTC. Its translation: CASGLDPEYQETQYF.

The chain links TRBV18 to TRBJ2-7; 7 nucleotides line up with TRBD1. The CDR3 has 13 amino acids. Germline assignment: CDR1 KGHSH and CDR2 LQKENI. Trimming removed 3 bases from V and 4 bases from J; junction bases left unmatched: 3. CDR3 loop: CASSPQGEYEQYF. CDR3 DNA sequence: TGTGCCAGCTCACCTCAGGGGGAATACGAGCAGTACTTC.

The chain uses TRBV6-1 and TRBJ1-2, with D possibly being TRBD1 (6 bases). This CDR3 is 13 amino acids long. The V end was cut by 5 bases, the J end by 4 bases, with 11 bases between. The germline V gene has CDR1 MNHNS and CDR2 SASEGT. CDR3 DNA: TGTGCCAGCAGTCCTACAGGGACCTATGGCTACACCTTC. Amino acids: CASSPTGTYGYTF.

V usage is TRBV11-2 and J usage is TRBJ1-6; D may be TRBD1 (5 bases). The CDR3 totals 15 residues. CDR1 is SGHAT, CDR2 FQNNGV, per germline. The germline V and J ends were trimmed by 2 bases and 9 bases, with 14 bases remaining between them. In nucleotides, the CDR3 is TGTGCCAGCAGCTTAAGAGGGGTGGAGGGTTCACCCCTCCACTTT. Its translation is CASSLRGVEGSPLHF.

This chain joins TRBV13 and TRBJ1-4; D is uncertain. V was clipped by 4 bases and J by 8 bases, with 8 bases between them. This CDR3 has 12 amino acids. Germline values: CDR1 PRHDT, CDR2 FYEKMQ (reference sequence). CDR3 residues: CASSSPWEKLFF. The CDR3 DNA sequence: TGTGCCAGCAGCTCCCCGTGGGAAAAACTGTTTTTT.

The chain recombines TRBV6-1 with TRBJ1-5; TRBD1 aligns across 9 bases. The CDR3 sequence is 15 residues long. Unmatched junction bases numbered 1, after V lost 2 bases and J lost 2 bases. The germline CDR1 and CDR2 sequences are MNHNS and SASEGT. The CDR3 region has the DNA TGTGCCAGCAGTGAAAGACAGGGGGGCAATCAGCCCCAGCATTTT. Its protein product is CASSERQGGNQPQHF.

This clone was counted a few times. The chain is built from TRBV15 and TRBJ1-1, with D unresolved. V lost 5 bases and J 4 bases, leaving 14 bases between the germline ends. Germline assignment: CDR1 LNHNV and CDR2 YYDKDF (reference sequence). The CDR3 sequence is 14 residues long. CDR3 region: CATSGNSRTTEAFF. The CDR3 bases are TGTGCCACCAGCGGGAACTCTCGAACCACTGAAGCTTTCTTT.

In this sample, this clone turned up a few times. The CDR3 sequence is CASSDTGLGNYGYTF. CDR3 DNA sequence: TGTGCCAGCAGTGACACAGGGCTAGGGAACTATGGCTACACCTTC. The V and J genes are TRBV6-1 and TRBJ1-2, with a possible D match to TRBD1 (6 bases). This CDR3 has 15 amino acids. Trimming removed 3 bases from V and 2 bases from J, with 13 bases in between. Germline lookup yields CDR1 MNHNS and CDR2 SASEGT.

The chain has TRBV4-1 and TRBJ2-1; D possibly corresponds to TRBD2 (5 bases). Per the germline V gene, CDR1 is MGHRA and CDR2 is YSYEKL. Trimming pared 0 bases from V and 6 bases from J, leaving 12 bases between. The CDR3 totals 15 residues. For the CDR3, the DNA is TGCGCCAGCAGCCAAGATCCCAGGACTGGCAATGAGCAGTTCTTC. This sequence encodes CASSQDPRTGNEQFF.

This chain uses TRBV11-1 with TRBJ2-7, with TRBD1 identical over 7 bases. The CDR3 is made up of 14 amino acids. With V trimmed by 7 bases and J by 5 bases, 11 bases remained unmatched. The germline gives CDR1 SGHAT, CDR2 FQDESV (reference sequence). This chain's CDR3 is CASIRGRGIDEQYF. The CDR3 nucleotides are TGTGCCAGCATCCGGGGCAGGGGGATCGACGAGCAGTACTTC.

This CDR3 is CASSLTRGKSEQYF. The CDR3 DNA sequence: TGTGCCAGCAGCTTAACCAGGGGTAAAAGCGAGCAGTACTTC. The V gene is TRBV7-2, the J gene TRBJ2-7, with D possibly TRBD1 on 6 matching bases. Trimming shortened V by 2 bases and J by 6 bases, and 14 bases separated the two germline ends. From germline, CDR1 is SGHTA and CDR2 FQGNSA. The CDR3 is 14 residues long.

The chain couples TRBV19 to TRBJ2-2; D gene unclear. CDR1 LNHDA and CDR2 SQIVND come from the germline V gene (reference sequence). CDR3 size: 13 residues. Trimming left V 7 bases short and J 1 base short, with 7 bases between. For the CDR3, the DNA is TGTGCCAGTATGCCGAGGAACACCGGGGAGCTGTTTTTT. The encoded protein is CASMPRNTGELFF.

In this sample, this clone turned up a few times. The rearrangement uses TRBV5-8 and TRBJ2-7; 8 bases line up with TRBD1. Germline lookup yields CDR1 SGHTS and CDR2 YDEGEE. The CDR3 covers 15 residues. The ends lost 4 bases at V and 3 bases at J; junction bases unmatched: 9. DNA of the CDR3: TGTGCCAGCAGCCGGGCAGGACAGGGAAACTACGAGCAGTACTTC. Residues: CASSRAGQGNYEQYF.

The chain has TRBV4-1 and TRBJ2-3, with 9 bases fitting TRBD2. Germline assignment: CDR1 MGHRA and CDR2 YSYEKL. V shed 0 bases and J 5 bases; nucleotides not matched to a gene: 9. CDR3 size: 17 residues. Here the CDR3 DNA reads TGCGCCAGCAGCCAAGATGGTCTAGCGGGGTATAAAGATACGCAGTATTTT. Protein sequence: CASSQDGLAGYKDTQYF.